This passage covers 8 T cell receptor beta chains from one sample sequenced in a study of molecular identifiers for immune sequencing clone quantification. TCRdb reprocessed the PCR reads via MiXCR and lists one record per CDR3 protein. Counted here are roughly 320,000 distinct CDR3 sequences, roughly 24% occurring once; the ten biggest clones make up approximately 0.74%. Sequencing was carried out using naive CD8+ T cells from blood, with Jurkat cell RNA spiked in. Subset indicated: FACS-sorted CD8+CD4-CCR7+CD45RA+ naive T cells. The receptors derive from a human donor in good health. Some libraries in this study had Jurkat cell RNA spiked in.

This clonotype was seen only a few times. CDR3: CASSPRPGVNEQFF. The CDR3 coding sequence is TGCGCCAGCAGCCCCCGGCCAGGGGTCAATGAGCAGTTCTTC. V gene TRBV4-1 combines with J gene TRBJ2-1; tentatively, D is TRBD1 (6 bases). The CDR3 sequence is 14 residues long. The V gene lost 4 bases and the J gene lost 6 bases, with 13 bases spanning the gap. CDR1 MGHRA and CDR2 YSYEKL come from the germline V gene.

With respect to this clonotype: This may come from a read error, since a much larger clone is one base off. The chain carries TRBV5-4 and TRBJ1-1, with D unresolved. This CDR3 region has 13 residues. CDR1 SGHNT and CDR2 YYREEE come from the germline V gene (reference sequence). The CDR3 DNA reads TGTGCCAGCAGCTCCAGGCCGGGTGCTGAAGTTTTCTTT. Translating it yields CASSSRPGAEVFF.

About this clonotype itself: No conserved phenylalanine or tryptophan ends this CDR3, so it is likely a read error. This chain uses TRBV7-6 with TRBJ1-1; the D gene is possibly TRBD1 (6 bases). The V end lost 1 base, the J end lost 5 bases, and 8 bases lay between the germline ends. The germline V gene has CDR1 SGHVS and CDR2 FNYEAQ. The CDR3 totals 13 residues. The CDR3 DNA follows: TGTGCCAGCAGCTTAGAGAGGGGGACTGAAGCTTTCTGT. Protein product: CASSLERGTEAFC.

In regard to this clonotype: This may arise from a read error, as a much more abundant clone is one base away. The gene calls are TRBV12-5 and TRBJ1-1; D is uncertain. The CDR3 length is 14 residues. The ends were cut back, 0 bases at V and 6 bases at J, with 11 bases in the middle. Germline CDR1 and CDR2: LGHNT and FRNRAP. CDR3 nucleotides: TGTGCTAGTGGTTTGGTAGTGGCCAGAGCTGAAGCTTTCTTT. Translated, it gives CASGLVVARAEAFF. Variable domain in full (rest from reference TRBV12-5 and TRBJ1-1): DARVTQTPRHKVTEMGQEVTMRCQPILGHNTVFWYRQTMMQGLELLAYFRNRAPLDDSGMPKDRFSAEMPDATLATLKIQPSEPRDSAVYFCASGLVVARAEAFFGQGTRLTVV.

The V call is TRBV27, the J call TRBJ2-7, with 8 bases that match TRBD2. The length of the CDR3 is 15 residues. Germline V gene sequence: CDR1 MNHEY, CDR2 SMNVEV (reference sequence). The V segment lost 6 bases and the J segment 0 bases; nucleotides outside the gene matches: 7. Written as DNA, the CDR3 is TGTGCCAGCAGAGCGGGGGCCGCGAGCTCCTACGAGCAGTACTTC. Translation gives CASRAGAASSYEQYF.

In this sample, this clonotype turned up a few times. The chain joins TRBV9 to TRBJ2-1, with TRBD2 matching 7 bases. V gave up 3 bases and J gave up 0 bases; unmatched junction bases: 3. This CDR3 has 15 residues. In germline, CDR1 is SGDLS, CDR2 YYNGEE. The CDR3 sequence: CASSASGYSYNEQFF. CDR3 DNA sequence: TGTGCCAGCAGCGCTAGCGGTTACTCCTACAATGAGCAGTTCTTC.

In regard to this clonotype: A read error may explain this, as a much larger clone is one base away. The CDR3 nucleotides are TGTGCCAGCAGTTTATCAATGTCGCAGACCGGGGAGCTGATTTTT. Translated: CASSLSMSQTGELIF. The V gene is TRBV28, the J gene TRBJ2-2; perhaps TRBD2 as D (5 bases). CDR3 length equals 15 residues. Germline V gene sequence: CDR1 MDHEN, CDR2 SYDVKM.

The sample holds many counts of this clonotype. The chain uses TRBV2 and TRBJ2-3, with TRBD1 matching 9 bases. After removal of 11 bases from V and 1 base from J, the junction contained 13 bases not matched to a gene. The germline CDR1 and CDR2 sequences are SNHLY and FYNNEI. The CDR3 length is 16 residues. CDR3 nucleotide sequence: TGTGCCGAGTCATCAACACGGGACAGGGGCACAGATACGCAGTATTTT. It yields the protein CAESSTRDRGTDTQYF.